The next 20 T cell receptor beta chains were all read from a single sample in a study of T cell repertoires in cytomegalovirus infection. TCRdb reprocessed the reads with MiXCR, giving one entry per CDR3 protein. The repertoire holds some 800,000 distinct CDR3 sequences, approximately 29% seen once, with 9.5% to 15% in the top ten. The antigens of these receptors remain unknown. This specimen was cultured CD8+ T cells from PBMCs, taken from culture after CMV antigen stimulation. The receptors originated from a human donor in good health (CMV status not recorded). Some clones in this sample may be carry-over from other donors' samples.

The J gene is TRBJ2-5, the V gene TRBV5-1, with D possibly TRBD2 on 5 matching bases. Per the germline V gene, CDR1 is SGHRS and CDR2 is YFSETQ. The CDR3 spans 12 residues. Trimming left V 0 bases short and J 7 bases short, with 7 bases between. The CDR3 region is CASSLAGLTQYF. CDR3 DNA: TGCGCCAGCAGCTTGGCGGGGTTGACCCAGTACTTC.

The chain carries TRBV19 and TRBJ2-1; D is uncertain. Looked up from germline, CDR1 is LNHDA and CDR2 is SQIVND (reference sequence). There are 14 residues in the CDR3. V lost 7 bases to trimming and J lost 6 bases, with 16 bases between them. The CDR3 reads CASTKDFDFNEQFF. The CDR3 DNA sequence: TGTGCCAGTACCAAGGATTTTGATTTCAATGAGCAGTTCTTC.

About this clonotype: The CDR3 end shows no conserved phenylalanine or tryptophan, and so a read error is likely. This rearrangement joins TRBV7-9 to TRBJ2-5; D ambiguous. V was trimmed by 4 bases and J by 5 bases, leaving 14 bases between them. CDR3 length: 14 amino acids. Germline V gives CDR1 SEHNR, CDR2 FQNEAQ (reference sequence). CDR3 residues: CASSSGLGIETQYL. CDR3 coding DNA: TGTGCCAGCAGCTCTGGGTTGGGGATTGAGACCCAGTACTTA.

CDR3 coding DNA: TGTGCCAGCAGCGAGACCAGACACTACGAGCAGTACTTC. It encodes CASSETRHYEQYF. V is TRBV7-8 and J is TRBJ2-7; D is uncertain. V lost 5 bases and J 3 bases, leaving 11 bases between the germline ends. Germline V gene sequence: CDR1 SGHVS, CDR2 FQNEAQ. The CDR3 contains 13 residues.

This clonotype was recorded at least ten times. J is TRBJ1-5 and V is TRBV12-3 or TRBV12-4; no firm D call. The CDR3 consists of 11 residues. Trimming removed 8 bases from V and 3 bases from J, with 5 bases in between. CDR3 protein: CASGPNQPQHF. The CDR3 nucleotides are TGTGCCAGCGGACCCAATCAGCCCCAGCATTTT.

This clonotype turned up a few times. This CDR3 reads CASSLHISNQPQHF. The CDR3 nucleotides read TGTGCCAGCAGTTTACACATTAGCAATCAGCCCCAGCATTTT. This sequence joins TRBV28 and TRBJ1-5; D unresolved. Trimming cost V 2 bases and J 0 bases, with 5 bases left between them. Germline assignment: CDR1 MDHEN and CDR2 SYDVKM. The CDR3 runs to 14 residues.

The gene calls are TRBV27 and TRBJ2-3; D gene unclear. Germline CDR1 is MNHEY and CDR2 is SMNVEV (reference sequence). The CDR3 has 13 amino acids. V was shortened by 3 bases and J by 4 bases, with 8 bases between the two germline ends. The chain's CDR3 is CASSFTRSDTQYF. For the CDR3, the DNA is TGTGCCAGCAGTTTCACACGGTCAGATACGCAGTATTTT.

The genes are TRBV28 and TRBJ1-2; 7 nucleotides align to TRBD1. CDR3 length: 15 residues. V lost 5 bases and J lost 8; bases outside the gene matches: 14. Germline V CDR1 and CDR2: MDHEN, SYDVKM. The CDR3 DNA is TGTGCCAGCAGTCCACGTCCCGGGACAGCGTTCGGCTACACCTTC. It specifies CASSPRPGTAFGYTF.

This clonotype was detected ten times or more. The gene calls are TRBV7-9 and TRBJ1-1, with D unclear. The V end lost 4 bases, the J end lost 3 bases, and 15 bases lay between the germline ends. CDR1 is SEHNR, CDR2 FQNEAQ, per germline (reference sequence). The length of the CDR3 is 15 residues. The CDR3, as DNA: TGTGCCAGCAGCTCTATCCGCGGGGAGTACACTGAAGCTTTCTTT. It is translated as CASSSIRGEYTEAFF.

The chain joins TRBV12-3 or TRBV12-4 to TRBJ1-5; D possibly corresponds to TRBD1 (5 bases). This CDR3 contains 15 residues. V lost 1 base and J 2 bases, leaving 9 bases between the germline ends. CDR3 sequence: CASSLVEGRNQPQHF. As DNA, the CDR3 is TGTGCCAGCAGTTTAGTGGAGGGACGCAATCAGCCCCAGCATTTT.

This sequence joins TRBV7-2 and TRBJ2-1, with 11 positions matching TRBD2. The germline V gene encodes CDR1 SGHTA and CDR2 FQGNSA. This CDR3 comprises 18 residues. Trimming at V came to 3 bases and at J to 6 bases, leaving 13 bases not matched to a gene. In DNA, the CDR3 is TGTGCCAGCAGCTTCTCCGCGACTAGCGGGGCGAGGGGCAATGAGCAGTTCTTC. Protein sequence: CASSFSATSGARGNEQFF.

This clonotype has ten or more counts. The rearrangement links TRBV15 to TRBJ1-4, with D possibly TRBD1 on 5 matching bases. Trimming cost V 0 bases and J 7 bases, with 12 bases left between them. Germline V gene sequence: CDR1 LNHNV, CDR2 YYDKDF (reference sequence). The CDR3 is made up of 15 amino acids. CDR3 residues: CATSRDKGLGEKLFF. In DNA form, the CDR3 reads TGTGCCACCAGCAGAGATAAGGGGTTGGGTGAAAAACTGTTTTTT.

This sequence joins TRBV7-9 and TRBJ1-5; 10 positions match TRBD1. CDR1 is SEHNR and CDR2 is FQNEAQ in the germline V gene (reference sequence). The CDR3 is 17 residues long. Unmatched junction bases numbered 11, after V lost 3 bases and J lost 6 bases. This CDR3 reads CASSLLPGQGKSQPQHF. Written as DNA, the CDR3 is TGTGCCAGCAGCTTGCTACCGGGACAGGGGAAGAGTCAGCCCCAGCATTTT.

As DNA, the CDR3 is TGCAGTGCTAGAGAGGAGGAGGGTAGTTTCGGTGCGGAACTGTTTTTT. Translated, it gives CSAREEEGSFGAELFF. V and J are TRBV20-1 and TRBJ1-4; D gene ambiguous. CDR3 length: 16 amino acids. Germline values: CDR1 DFQATT, CDR2 SNEGSKA (reference sequence). With 0 bases removed from V and 12 bases from J, the gap between germline ends came to 23 bases.

This clonotype was observed a handful of times. The J gene is TRBJ2-3, the V gene TRBV7-6, with 13 bases lining up with TRBD2. This CDR3 comprises 17 residues. Germline values: CDR1 SGHVS, CDR2 FNYEAQ. V trimming: 5 bases; J trimming: 0 bases; junction bases outside the gene matches: 5. The CDR3 sequence: CASSPGTSGASTDTQYF. CDR3 sequence (DNA): TGTGCCAGCAGCCCAGGGACTAGCGGGGCCAGCACAGATACGCAGTATTTT. The full variable domain, completed using reference TRBV7-6 and TRBJ2-3, is GAGVSQSPRYKVTKRGQDVALRCDPISGHVSLYWYRQALGQGPEFLTYFNYEAQQDKSGLPNDRFSAERPEGSISTLTIQRTEQRDSAMYRCASSPGTSGASTDTQYFGPGTRLTVL.

This clonotype was detected a few times. The CDR3 region has the DNA TGTGCCAGCAGTTTAGATCCCCCGTGGCTAGCGGGGGGTTATGAGCAGTTCTTC. Protein: CASSLDPPWLAGGYEQFF. This chain uses TRBV12-3 or TRBV12-4 with TRBJ2-1, with 11 bases that match TRBD2. The CDR3 sequence is 18 residues long. After removal of 1 base from V and 8 bases from J, the junction contained 13 bases not matched to a gene.

This clonotype was counted a single time. The chain employs TRBV3-1 and TRBJ1-1; D gene unclear. The CDR3 sequence is 17 residues long. The V gene's germline CDR1 is LGHDT and CDR2 YNNKEL (reference sequence). V was trimmed by 0 bases and J by 1 base, leaving 15 bases between them. CDR3 residues: CASSQDSEKQKNTEAFF. Written as DNA, the CDR3 is TGTGCCAGCAGCCAAGATTCGGAGAAACAGAAGAACACTGAAGCTTTCTTT.

The chain uses TRBV12-3 or TRBV12-4 and TRBJ1-2; 7 nucleotides line up with TRBD1. Trimming cost V 7 bases and J 0 bases; bases outside gene matches: 5. The CDR3 runs 14 residues. Written as DNA, the CDR3 is TGTGCCAGCAACCCAGGGGGAACTAACTATGGCTACACCTTC. Protein sequence: CASNPGGTNYGYTF.

The V call is TRBV7-6, the J call TRBJ2-1; D gene ambiguous. This CDR3 comprises 15 residues. Trimming shortened V by 2 bases and J by 8 bases, and 16 bases separated the two germline ends. Germline V CDR1 and CDR2: SGHVS, FNYEAQ. CDR3 sequence (DNA): TGTGCCAGCAGCTTACAAAGCCTAAACGGAGATGAGCAGTTCTTC. Translating it yields CASSLQSLNGDEQFF.

There are a few counts of this clonotype. The DNA for the CDR3 is TGTGCCAGCAGTGAAGTTTGGGGGACCTCCTACGAGCAGTACGTC. Its protein is CASSEVWGTSYEQYV. V and J are TRBV2 and TRBJ2-7; D may be TRBD1 or TRBD2 (5 bases each). CDR1 is SNHLY and CDR2 is FYNNEI in the germline V gene. This CDR3 has 15 residues. V lost 1 base and J lost 0, with 10 bases in between.